What follows describes a single T cell receptor (beta chain). Its antigen is as yet unknown. The germline CDR1 and CDR2 sequences are SGHTA and FQGNSA. This CDR3 spans 14 amino acids. Trimming cost V 1 base and J 5 bases, with 12 bases left between them. This sample is part of a study of CD8 T cells in ankylosing spondylitis. In TCRdb, the 5' RACE reads were re-called with MiXCR into one record per CDR3 protein. The sample carries 350,000 to 550,000 distinct CDR3 sequences, 25% to 30% recorded once. Findings and limits, study-wide: Disease-linked clones reportedly showed significant enrichment in matched ankylosing spondylitis synovial fluid. Past research had described some motif variants in reactive arthritis synovial fluid and blood. About 8 highly homologous variants made up a TCR beta motif, and this motif appeared characteristic of ankylosing spondylitis blood.

The TCR was taken from a male donor with ankylosing spondylitis. Sequenced material: blood, either unsorted or a sorted T cell fraction (not recorded which). This chain uses TRBV7-2 with TRBJ2-7; D might be TRBD2 (5 bases). The DNA of the CDR3 is TGTGCCAGCAGCTTAGTATACGGGGTTGACGAGCAGTACTTC. It specifies CASSLVYGVDEQYF.